This entry concerns a single T cell receptor beta chain. These data come from a study of blood T cell repertoires in COVID-19. Study background: Some COVID-19 samples were acute and others convalescent; all came from the United States, Italy and Spain. In each case, the material was cDNA or gDNA derived from T cells, B-cell-depleted T cells, or PBMCs.

Study processing details: Reference gene primer amplification yielded estimated nucleated cell counts. Profiling relied on immunoSEQ multiplex PCR, and the TCRdb table lists in-frame clones only, not all of them. The V and J calls and clone size were taken over from that table, and D and trimming were inferred from the DNA. The sample lists 220,000 or so clones; 85% to 90% were seen once. Source material: peripheral blood. The source is a woman aged 45-65 years with COVID-19, enrolled during active disease.

The CDR3 DNA is TGTGCCAGCAGTGAAAGGGAGTGGGAGACCCAGTACTTC. Translating gives CASSEREWETQYF. The V gene is TRBV6-1, the J gene TRBJ2-5; maybe TRBD2 (5 bases). With 2 bases removed from V and 5 bases from J, the gap between germline ends came to 9 bases. The CDR3 is made up of 13 amino acids. Germline CDR1 MNHNS, CDR2 SASEGT.